Given below is one T cell receptor beta chain in context. In the original processing: It was from reference gene primer amplification that nucleated cell counts were estimated. Clones were sequenced by immunoSEQ multiplex PCR, and TCRdb holds only the in-frame ones, with some missing. V and J calls and clone size are those listed in that table; D and trimming were worked out from the DNA. The sample holds 150,000 to 200,000 clones; around 89% are singletons and the top ten take roughly 0.77%. The data stem from a study of blood T cell repertoires in COVID-19. Study context: Sites in the United States, Italy and Spain provided acute and convalescent COVID-19 samples.

Clinical histories supplied by participants themselves formed the basis of cohort assignment. Sequencing used PBMCs or T cells enriched from blood (not recorded which). The source is a woman under 30 who had recovered from COVID-19.

This CDR3 is CASSRDRDYEQYF. The CDR3 coding sequence is TGTGCCAGCAGCAGGGACAGGGACTACGAGCAGTACTTC. The rearrangement uses TRBV27 and TRBJ2-7; the match to TRBD1 covers 9 bases. There are 13 residues in the CDR3. Trimming took 6 bases from V and 3 from J; bases not matched to a gene: 3. Germline loops: CDR1 MNHEY, CDR2 SMNVEV (reference sequence).